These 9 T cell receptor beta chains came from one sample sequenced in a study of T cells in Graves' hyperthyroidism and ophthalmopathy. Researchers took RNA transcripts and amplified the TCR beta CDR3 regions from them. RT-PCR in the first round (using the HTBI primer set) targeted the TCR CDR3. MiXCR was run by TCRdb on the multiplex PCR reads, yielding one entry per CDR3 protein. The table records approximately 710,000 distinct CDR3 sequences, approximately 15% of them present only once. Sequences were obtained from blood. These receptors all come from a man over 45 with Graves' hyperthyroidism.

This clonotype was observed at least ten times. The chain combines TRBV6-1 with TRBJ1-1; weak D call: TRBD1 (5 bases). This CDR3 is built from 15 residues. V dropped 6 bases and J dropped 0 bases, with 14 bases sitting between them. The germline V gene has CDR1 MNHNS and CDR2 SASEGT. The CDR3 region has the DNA TGTGCCAGCAGGCTAACCGGGACCTTGAACACTGAAGCTTTCTTT. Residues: CASRLTGTLNTEAFF.

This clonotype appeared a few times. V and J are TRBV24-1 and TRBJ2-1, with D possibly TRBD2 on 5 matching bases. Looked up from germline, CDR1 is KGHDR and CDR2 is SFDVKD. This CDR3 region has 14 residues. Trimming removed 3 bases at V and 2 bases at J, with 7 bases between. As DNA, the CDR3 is TGTGCCACCAGTGATGGAGGCCCCTACAATGAGCAGTTCTTC. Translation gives CATSDGGPYNEQFF.

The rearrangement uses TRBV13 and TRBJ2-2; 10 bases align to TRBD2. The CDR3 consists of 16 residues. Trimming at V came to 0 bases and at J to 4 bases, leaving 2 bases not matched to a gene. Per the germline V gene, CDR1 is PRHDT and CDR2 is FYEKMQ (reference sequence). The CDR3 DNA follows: TGTGCCAGCAGCTTAGGACTAGCGGGGAGCACCGGGGAGCTGTTTTTT. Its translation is CASSLGLAGSTGELFF.

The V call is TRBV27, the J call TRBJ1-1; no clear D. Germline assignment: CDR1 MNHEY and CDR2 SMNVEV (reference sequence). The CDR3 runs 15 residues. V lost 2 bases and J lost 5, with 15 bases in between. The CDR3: CASSLAGPLGTEAFF. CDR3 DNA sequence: TGTGCCAGCAGTTTAGCAGGTCCCCTGGGAACTGAAGCTTTCTTT.

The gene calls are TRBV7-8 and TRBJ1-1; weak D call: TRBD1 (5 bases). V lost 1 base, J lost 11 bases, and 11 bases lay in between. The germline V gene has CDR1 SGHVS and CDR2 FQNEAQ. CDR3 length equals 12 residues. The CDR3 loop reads CASSLVLGVAFF. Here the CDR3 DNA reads TGTGCCAGCAGCTTAGTGTTGGGGGTGGCTTTCTTT.

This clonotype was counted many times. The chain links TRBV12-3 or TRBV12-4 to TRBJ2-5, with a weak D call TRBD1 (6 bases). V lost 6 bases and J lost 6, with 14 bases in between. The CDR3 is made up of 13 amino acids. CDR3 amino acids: CASSPQGPQTQYF. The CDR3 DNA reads TGTGCCAGCAGCCCACAGGGCCCTCAGACCCAGTACTTC.

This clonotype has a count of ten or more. CDR3: CASSLEIPEQFF. For the CDR3, the DNA is TGTGCCAGCAGTTTAGAAATCCCTGAGCAGTTCTTC. This sequence joins TRBV28 and TRBJ2-1; no clear D gene. V lost 2 bases, J lost 9 bases, and 8 bases lay in between. The CDR3 length is 12 residues. The germline CDR1 and CDR2 sequences are MDHEN and SYDVKM.

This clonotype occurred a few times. The CDR3: CASSHSRDDQPQHF. In DNA, the CDR3 is TGTGCCAGCAGTCACTCGAGGGATGATCAGCCCCAGCATTTT. The chain uses TRBV12-3 or TRBV12-4 and TRBJ1-5, with D uncertain. This CDR3 contains 14 residues. Trimming took 5 bases from V and 5 from J, leaving 13 bases between them.

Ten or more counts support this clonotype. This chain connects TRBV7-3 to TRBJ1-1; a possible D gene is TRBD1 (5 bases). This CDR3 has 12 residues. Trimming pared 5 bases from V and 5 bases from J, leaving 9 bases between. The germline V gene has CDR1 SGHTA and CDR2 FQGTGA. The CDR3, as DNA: TGTGCCAGCAGCGCAGGGAGTACTGAAGCTTTCTTT. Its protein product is CASSAGSTEAFF. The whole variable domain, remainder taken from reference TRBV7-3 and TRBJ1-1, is GAGVSQTPSNKVTEKGKYVELRCDPISGHTALYWYRQSLGQGPEFLIYFQGTGAADDSGLPNDRFFAVRPEGSVSTLKIQRTERGDSAVYLCASSAGSTEAFFGQGTRLTVV.